One and the same sample provided the 21 T cell receptor beta chains below, sequenced in a study of blood T cell repertoires in COVID-19. TCRdb's table, derived via immunoSEQ multiplex PCR, lists solely in-frame clones and lacks some. Of some 300,000 clones listed, under 90% are singletons. Sequencing was done on a sample of PBMCs or T cells enriched from blood (not recorded which). The receptors here all came from a woman aged 45-65 years who had been exposed to COVID-19.

Only a few counts were recorded for this clone. V is TRBV5-1 and J is TRBJ1-1; D remains ambiguous. This CDR3 has 13 residues. The V end was cut by 3 bases, the J end by 1 base, with 7 bases between. The germline gives CDR1 SGHRS, CDR2 YFSETQ. The CDR3 protein is CASSYDTNTEAFF. The CDR3 nucleotides read TGCGCCAGCAGCTACGACACGAACACTGAAGCTTTCTTT.

The chain links TRBV19 to TRBJ1-2; 7 bases are shared with TRBD1. The CDR3 runs to 16 residues. Germline CDR1 is LNHDA and CDR2 is SQIVND (reference sequence). Trimming cost V 9 bases and J 4 bases; bases outside gene matches: 17. The CDR3 nucleotides are TGTGCCAGCCACATCAATACCGGGACAGATCCCTATGGCTACACCTTC. As protein: CASHINTGTDPYGYTF.

The genes are TRBV20-1 and TRBJ1-5; no firm D call. Trimming removed 6 bases at V and 6 bases at J, with 15 bases between. CDR3 length: 13 residues. Looked up from germline, CDR1 is DFQATT and CDR2 is SNEGSKA (reference sequence). CDR3 bases: TGCAGTGCAAGTCCGACGGAGGCTCAGCCCCAGCATTTT. It translates to CSASPTEAQPQHF.

The CDR3 loop is CASRGWQGANGYTF. DNA of the CDR3: TGTGCCAGCAGGGGTTGGCAGGGGGCGAATGGCTACACCTTC. The chain carries TRBV2 and TRBJ1-2, with 8 bases that match TRBD1. Germline loops: CDR1 SNHLY, CDR2 FYNNEI. The CDR3 sequence is 14 residues long. Trimming removed 6 bases from V and 6 bases from J; junction bases left unmatched: 9.

The V and J genes are TRBV5-4 and TRBJ2-2, with TRBD1 matching 11 bases. The germline V gene encodes CDR1 SGHNT and CDR2 YYREEE (reference sequence). J gave up 4 bases and V 6 bases, and 8 bases lay outside the gene matches. The length of the CDR3 is 16 residues. As DNA, the CDR3 is TGTGCCAGCACCTTAGGACAGGGGGCGAGCACCGGGGAGCTGTTTTTT. It is translated as CASTLGQGASTGELFF. Variable domain in full (rest from reference TRBV5-4 and TRBJ2-2): ETGVTQSPTHLIKTRGQQVTLRCSSQSGHNTVSWYQQALGQGPQFIFQYYREEENGRGNFPPRFSGLQFPNYSSELNVNALELDDSALYLCASTLGQGASTGELFFGEGSRLTVL.

The chain is built from TRBV7-8 and TRBJ1-1; D is undetermined. CDR3 length: 17 residues. In germline, CDR1 is SGHVS, CDR2 FQNEAQ. Trimming took 4 bases from V and 0 from J, leaving 18 bases between them. The CDR3 protein is CASSSYRIVRMNTEAFF. CDR3 sequence (DNA): TGTGCCAGCAGCTCCTACCGAATCGTTAGAATGAACACTGAAGCTTTCTTT.

This chain uses TRBV2 with TRBJ2-3, with a possible D match to TRBD2 (6 bases). The CDR3 consists of 19 residues. Germline CDR1 reads SNHLY; CDR2 reads FYNNEI. V lost 6 bases and J lost 0, with 25 bases in between. CDR3 sequence: CASRPGLYITPSSTDTQYF. For the CDR3, the DNA is TGTGCCAGCAGACCGGGACTCTACATAACCCCCTCTAGCACAGATACGCAGTATTTT.

The chain links TRBV7-6 to TRBJ1-2; no reliable D call. V lost 3 bases and J 0 bases, leaving 14 bases between the germline ends. This CDR3 has 16 residues. Germline CDR1 reads SGHVS; CDR2 reads FNYEAQ. CDR3 loop: CASSFLESPTNYGYTF. Here the CDR3 DNA reads TGTGCCAGCAGCTTCCTTGAGTCTCCAACTAACTATGGCTACACCTTC.

The chain uses TRBV7-9 and TRBJ1-4; perhaps TRBD1 as D (5 bases). In germline, CDR1 is SEHNR, CDR2 FQNEAQ (reference sequence). The CDR3 spans 14 residues. Trimming cost V 3 bases and J 8 bases, with 13 bases left between them. The CDR3 loop is CASSFTGAGEKLFF. The CDR3 region has the DNA TGTGCCAGCAGCTTTACAGGCGCCGGGGAAAAACTGTTTTTT.

This clone was recorded only once. This chain joins TRBV5-1 and TRBJ1-2; no clear D gene. Germline CDR1 reads SGHRS; CDR2 reads YFSETQ. The CDR3 extends over 14 amino acids. Trimming pared 4 bases from V and 3 bases from J, leaving 13 bases between. CDR3: CASSPRLTDYGYTF. CDR3 nucleotide sequence: TGCGCCAGCAGCCCCCGCCTCACGGACTATGGCTACACCTTC. Full variable domain (missing parts from reference TRBV5-1 and TRBJ1-2): KAGVTQTPRYLIKTRGQQVTLSCSPISGHRSVSWYQQTPGQGLQFLFEYFSETQRNKGNFPGRFSGRQFSNSRSEMNVSTLELGDSALYLCASSPRLTDYGYTFGSGTRLTVV.

The chain joins TRBV6-5 to TRBJ1-5, with 8 bases matching TRBD1. J gave up 6 bases and V 0 bases, and 7 bases lay outside the gene matches. Germline V CDR1 and CDR2: MNHEY, SVGAGI. The length of the CDR3 is 16 residues. The CDR3 DNA follows: TGTGCCAGCAGTTACTCGAGCAGGGGGCGAAGTCAGCCCCAGCATTTT. Translating it yields CASSYSSRGRSQPQHF.

This chain joins TRBV11-2 and TRBJ1-3; D possibly corresponds to TRBD1 (6 bases). With 5 bases removed from V and 2 bases from J, the gap between germline ends came to 13 bases. Germline CDR1 reads SGHAT; CDR2 reads FQNNGV. The CDR3 has 15 amino acids. CDR3 loop: CASSMRGAAGNTIYF. The CDR3 DNA reads TGTGCCAGCAGCATGCGGGGGGCGGCTGGAAACACCATATATTTT.

The chain employs TRBV9 and TRBJ2-3; tentative D call: TRBD1 (6 bases). Trimming removed 4 bases at V and 0 bases at J, with 12 bases between. There are 15 residues in the CDR3. Germline V gene sequence: CDR1 SGDLS, CDR2 YYNGEE. The CDR3 here is CASSPGHVSTDTQYF. In nucleotides, the CDR3 is TGTGCCAGCAGCCCGGGACACGTTAGCACAGATACGCAGTATTTT.

The V gene is TRBV3-1 (or the pseudogene TRBV3-2), the J gene TRBJ1-2; 7 bases are a match to TRBD1. With 1 base clipped from V and 2 bases from J, the junction kept 4 bases outside the gene matches. Per germline, CDR1 LGHDT and CDR2 YNNKEL (reference sequence). This CDR3 is built from 15 residues. The CDR3 spells CASSQGDSGNYGYTF. The CDR3 bases are TGTGCCAGCAGCCAAGGGGACAGTGGGAACTATGGCTACACCTTC.

This rearrangement joins TRBV28 to TRBJ2-7; 9 bases match TRBD2. The germline V gene encodes CDR1 MDHEN and CDR2 SYDVKM. Losses at the gene ends were 5 bases for V and 5 bases for J; bases not matched to a gene: 10. There are 15 residues in the CDR3. Here the CDR3 DNA reads TGTGCCAGCAGTCGCGGGGGGGCCTCGATCCACGAGCAGTACTTC. Its protein is CASSRGGASIHEQYF.

This sequence joins TRBV2 and TRBJ2-7, with 7 nucleotides matching TRBD1. Looked up from germline, CDR1 is SNHLY and CDR2 is FYNNEI. Trimming at V came to 7 bases and at J to 4 bases, leaving 7 bases not matched to a gene. This CDR3 comprises 13 residues. The DNA for the CDR3 is TGTGCCAGCAAACCGGGACAGTATTACGAGCAGTACTTC. Residues: CASKPGQYYEQYF.

This clone showed up just a few times. This chain connects TRBV5-1 to TRBJ1-5; D not certain. Trimming stripped 3 bases from V and 1 base from J, with 5 bases between. Germline assignment: CDR1 SGHRS and CDR2 YFSETQ. This CDR3 is 13 amino acids long. CDR3 sequence: CASSSGSNQPQHF. In DNA, the CDR3 is TGCGCCAGCAGCTCGGGAAGCAATCAGCCCCAGCATTTT.

The J gene is TRBJ2-3, the V gene TRBV4-1; TRBD2 matches 9 bases. Trimming took 0 bases from V and 6 from J; bases not matched to a gene: 13. This CDR3 is built from 18 residues. Per germline, CDR1 MGHRA and CDR2 YSYEKL. The CDR3 sequence is CASSQDRGGLAGRDTQYF. CDR3 bases: TGCGCCAGCAGCCAAGATCGAGGTGGGCTAGCGGGGAGGGATACGCAGTATTTT.

V is TRBV30 and J is TRBJ2-1, with a weak D call TRBD2 (6 bases). In germline, CDR1 is GTSNPN, CDR2 SVGIG (reference sequence). The CDR3 is made up of 14 amino acids. V was cut by 3 bases and J by 10 bases, with 19 bases left in between. The CDR3 sequence: CAWSPRGGVEEQFF. In DNA form, the CDR3 reads TGTGCCTGGAGCCCGCGAGGAGGGGTGGAGGAGCAGTTCTTC.

This rearrangement joins TRBV19 to TRBJ2-1; 9 bases map to TRBD2. This CDR3 contains 15 residues. Losses at the gene ends were 2 bases for V and 7 bases for J; bases not matched to a gene: 6. Germline V gives CDR1 LNHDA, CDR2 SQIVND (reference sequence). The CDR3 protein is CASSILPSGVNEQFF. The CDR3 region has the DNA TGTGCCAGTAGTATACTACCTAGCGGGGTAAATGAGCAGTTCTTC.

This sequence joins TRBV5-1 and TRBJ2-1; tentative D call: TRBD1 (7 bases). V was cut by 4 bases and J by 4 bases, with 18 bases left in between. The CDR3 is made up of 16 amino acids. Germline CDR1 and CDR2: SGHRS and YFSETQ. The CDR3 protein is CASSRRGQTQYNEQFF. The CDR3 DNA reads TGCGCCAGCAGCCGGAGGGGGCAGACTCAGTACAATGAGCAGTTCTTC.